This T cell receptor (beta chain) originates from a study of blood T cells in healthy people across ages. Study-wide points: Age showed a roughly linear inverse relationship with TCR beta diversity per million T cells. Naive CD4+ cell counts and diversity both ran higher in long-lived than in aged donors.

The CDR3 contains 14 residues. Germline V gene data show CDR1 as ENHRY and CDR2 as SYGVKD. Trimming pared 2 bases from V and 5 bases from J, leaving 9 bases between. Turning to this clonotype: No antigen is known for it.

Together with a sample-barcoded 5' primer, a J-beta primer mix was included in a second PCR lasting about 7 to 12 cycles. A single record per CDR3 protein comes from TCRdb applying MiXCR to the 5' RACE reads. The repertoire holds about 1.4 million distinct CDR3 sequences, with roughly 64% as singletons. The V call is TRBV10-3, the J call TRBJ1-4; D is uncertain. Sample: blood. This receptor was identified in a man younger than 30 in good health. CDR3 residues: CAISELQSNEKLFF. The CDR3 DNA sequence: TGTGCCATCAGTGAGCTACAGTCAAATGAAAAACTGTTTTTT.